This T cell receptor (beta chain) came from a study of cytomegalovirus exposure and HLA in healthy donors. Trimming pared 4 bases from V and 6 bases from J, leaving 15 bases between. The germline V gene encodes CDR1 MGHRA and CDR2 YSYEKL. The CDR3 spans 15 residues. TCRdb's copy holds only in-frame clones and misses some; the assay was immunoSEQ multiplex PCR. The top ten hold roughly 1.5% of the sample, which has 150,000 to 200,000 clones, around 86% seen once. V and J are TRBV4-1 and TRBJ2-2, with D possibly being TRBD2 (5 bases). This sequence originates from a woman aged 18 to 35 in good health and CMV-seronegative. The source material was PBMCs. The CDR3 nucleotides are TGCGCCAGCAGCCCCACTAGGTTTCTGCCCGGGGAGCTGTTTTTT. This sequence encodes CASSPTRFLPGELFF.